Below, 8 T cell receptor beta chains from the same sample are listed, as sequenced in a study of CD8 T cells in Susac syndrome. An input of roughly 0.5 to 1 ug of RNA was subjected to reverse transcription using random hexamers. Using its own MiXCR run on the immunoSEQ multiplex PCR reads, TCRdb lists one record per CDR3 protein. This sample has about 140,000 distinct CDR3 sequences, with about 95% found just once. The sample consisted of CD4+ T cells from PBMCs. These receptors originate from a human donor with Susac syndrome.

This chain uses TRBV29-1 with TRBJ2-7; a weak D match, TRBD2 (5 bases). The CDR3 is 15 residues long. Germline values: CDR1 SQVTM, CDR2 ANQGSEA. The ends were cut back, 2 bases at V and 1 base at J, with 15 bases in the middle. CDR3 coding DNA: TGCAGCGTTGAACTGGTTATGCGCGGGTCCTACGAGCAGTACTTC. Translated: CSVELVMRGSYEQYF.

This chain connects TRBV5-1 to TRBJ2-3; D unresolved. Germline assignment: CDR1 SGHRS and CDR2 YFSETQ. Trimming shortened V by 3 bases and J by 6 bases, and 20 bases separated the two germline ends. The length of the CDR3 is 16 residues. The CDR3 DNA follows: TGCGCCAGCAGCTCCCCCGCGGCGCTTCAATATGATACGCAGTATTTT. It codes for CASSSPAALQYDTQYF.

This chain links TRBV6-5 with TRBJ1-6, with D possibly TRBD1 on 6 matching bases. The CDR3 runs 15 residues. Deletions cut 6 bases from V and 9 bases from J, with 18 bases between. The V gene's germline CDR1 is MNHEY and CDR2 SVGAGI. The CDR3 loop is CASSKGDRPSSPLHF. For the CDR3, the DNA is TGTGCCAGCAGCAAAGGAGACAGGCCCTCTTCACCCCTCCACTTT.

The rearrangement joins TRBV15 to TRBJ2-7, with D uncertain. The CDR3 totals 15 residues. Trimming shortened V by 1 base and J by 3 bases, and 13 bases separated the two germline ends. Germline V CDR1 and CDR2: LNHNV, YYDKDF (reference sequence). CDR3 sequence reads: CATSRVVAGDYEQYF. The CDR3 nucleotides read TGTGCCACCAGCAGAGTCGTTGCAGGTGACTACGAGCAGTACTTC.

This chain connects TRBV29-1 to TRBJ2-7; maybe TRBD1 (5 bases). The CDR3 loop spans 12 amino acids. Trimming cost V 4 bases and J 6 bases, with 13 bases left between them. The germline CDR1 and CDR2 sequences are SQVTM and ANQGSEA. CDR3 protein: CSVGYRSSEQYF. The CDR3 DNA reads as TGCAGCGTTGGGTACAGGTCCAGCGAGCAGTACTTC.

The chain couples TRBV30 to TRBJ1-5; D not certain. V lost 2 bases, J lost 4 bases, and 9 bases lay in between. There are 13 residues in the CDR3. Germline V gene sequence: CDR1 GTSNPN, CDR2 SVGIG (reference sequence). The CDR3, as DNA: TGTGCCTGGAGTTTTTCAGAAAATCAGCCCCAGCATTTT. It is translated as CAWSFSENQPQHF.

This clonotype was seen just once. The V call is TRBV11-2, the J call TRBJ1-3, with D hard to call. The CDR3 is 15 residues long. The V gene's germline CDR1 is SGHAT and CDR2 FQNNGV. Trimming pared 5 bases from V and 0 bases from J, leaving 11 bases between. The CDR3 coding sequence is TGTGCCAGCAGCCCAGGTTTCTCCTCTGGAAACACCATATATTTT. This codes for CASSPGFSSGNTIYF.

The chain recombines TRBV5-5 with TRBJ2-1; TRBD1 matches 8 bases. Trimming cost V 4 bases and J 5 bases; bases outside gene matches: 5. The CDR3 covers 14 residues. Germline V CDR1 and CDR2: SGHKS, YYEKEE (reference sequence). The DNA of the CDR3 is TGTGCCAGCAGCACCAGGACAGGGAACAATGAGCAGTTCTTC. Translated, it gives CASSTRTGNNEQFF.